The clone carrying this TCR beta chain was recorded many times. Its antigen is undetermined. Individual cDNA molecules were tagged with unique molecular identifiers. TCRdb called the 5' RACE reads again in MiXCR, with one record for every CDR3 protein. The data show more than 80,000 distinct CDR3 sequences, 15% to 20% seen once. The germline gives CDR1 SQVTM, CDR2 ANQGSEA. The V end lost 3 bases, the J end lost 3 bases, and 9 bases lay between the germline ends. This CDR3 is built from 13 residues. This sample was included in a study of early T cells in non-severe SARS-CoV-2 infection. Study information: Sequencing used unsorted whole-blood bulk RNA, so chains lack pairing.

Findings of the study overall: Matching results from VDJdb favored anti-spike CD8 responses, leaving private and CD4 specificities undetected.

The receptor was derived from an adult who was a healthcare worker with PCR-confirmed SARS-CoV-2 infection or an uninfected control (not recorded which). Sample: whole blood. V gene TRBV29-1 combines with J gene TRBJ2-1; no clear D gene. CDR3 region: CSVEVPDYNEQFF. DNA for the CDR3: TGCAGCGTTGAGGTGCCGGACTACAATGAGCAGTTCTTC.